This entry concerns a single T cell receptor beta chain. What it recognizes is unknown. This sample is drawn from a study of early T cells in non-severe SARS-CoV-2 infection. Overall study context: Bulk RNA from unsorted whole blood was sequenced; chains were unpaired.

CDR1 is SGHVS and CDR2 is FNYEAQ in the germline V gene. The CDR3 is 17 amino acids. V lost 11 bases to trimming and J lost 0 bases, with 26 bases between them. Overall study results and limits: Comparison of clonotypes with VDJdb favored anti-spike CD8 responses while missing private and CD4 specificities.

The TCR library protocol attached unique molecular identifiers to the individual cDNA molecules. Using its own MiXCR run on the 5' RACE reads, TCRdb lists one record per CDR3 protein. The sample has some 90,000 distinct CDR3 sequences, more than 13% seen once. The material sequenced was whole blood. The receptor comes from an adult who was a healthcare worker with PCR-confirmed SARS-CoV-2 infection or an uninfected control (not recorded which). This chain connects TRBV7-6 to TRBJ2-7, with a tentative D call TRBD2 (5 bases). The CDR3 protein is CADRAAAYSDFSYEQYF. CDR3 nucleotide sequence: TGTGCCGATCGGGCAGCAGCTTATTCGGACTTCTCCTACGAGCAGTACTTC. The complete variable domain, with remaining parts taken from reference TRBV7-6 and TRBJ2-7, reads GAGVSQSPRYKVTKRGQDVALRCDPISGHVSLYWYRQALGQGPEFLTYFNYEAQQDKSGLPNDRFSAERPEGSISTLTIQRTEQRDSAMYRCADRAAAYSDFSYEQYFGPGTRLTVT.